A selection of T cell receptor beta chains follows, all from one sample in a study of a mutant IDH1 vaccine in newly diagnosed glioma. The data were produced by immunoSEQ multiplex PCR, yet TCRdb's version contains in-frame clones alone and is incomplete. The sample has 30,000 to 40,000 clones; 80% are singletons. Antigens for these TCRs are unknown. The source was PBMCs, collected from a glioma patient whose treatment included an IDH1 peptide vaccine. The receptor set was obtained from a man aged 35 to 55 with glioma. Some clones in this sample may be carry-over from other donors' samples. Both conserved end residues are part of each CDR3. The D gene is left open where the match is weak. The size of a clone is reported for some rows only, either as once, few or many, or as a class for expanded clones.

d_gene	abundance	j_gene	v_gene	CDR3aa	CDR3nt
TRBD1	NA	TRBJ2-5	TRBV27	CASSLLAASGGRETQYF	TGTGCCAGCAGTTTATTGGCCGCCTCAGGGGGCAGAGAGACCCAGTACTTC
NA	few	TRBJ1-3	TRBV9	CASSGWASSGNTIYF	TGTGCCAGCAGCGGGTGGGCATCCTCTGGAAACACCATATATTTT
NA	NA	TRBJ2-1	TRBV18	CASSPHPLYEQFF	TGTGCCAGCTCACCGCACCCCCTATATGAGCAGTTCTTC
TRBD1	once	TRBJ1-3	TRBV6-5	CASSYQGAWNTIYF	TGTGCCAGCAGTTATCAGGGGGCCTGGAACACCATATATTTT
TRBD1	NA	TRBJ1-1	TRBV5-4	CASSFTGVTEAFF	TGTGCCAGCAGCTTTACAGGGGTCACTGAAGCTTTCTTT
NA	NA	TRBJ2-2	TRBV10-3	CAVKIRNTNTGELFF	TGTGCCGTAAAAATTCGGAATACGAACACCGGGGAGCTGTTTTTT
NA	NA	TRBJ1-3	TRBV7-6	CASSLVALDSGGNTIYF	TGTGCCAGCAGCTTAGTAGCGCTAGACTCTGGCGGAAACACCATATATTTT
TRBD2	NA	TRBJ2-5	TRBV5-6	CASSLLSGGAETQYF	TGTGCCAGCAGCTTGTTGAGCGGGGGGGCGGAGACCCAGTACTTC
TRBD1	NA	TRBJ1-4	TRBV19	CASSSPHRGGEKLFF	TGTGCCAGTAGTTCACCCCACAGGGGTGGTGAAAAACTGTTTTTT
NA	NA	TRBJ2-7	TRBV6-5	CASKRSPLSYEQYF	TGTGCCAGCAAGAGGTCCCCACTATCCTACGAGCAGTACTTC
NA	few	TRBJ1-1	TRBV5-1	CASSFLDTGGTEAFF	TGCGCCAGCAGCTTTCTAGACACGGGAGGGACTGAAGCTTTCTTT
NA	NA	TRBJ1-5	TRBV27	CASSFRGNQPQHF	TGTGCCAGCAGTTTCAGAGGAAATCAGCCCCAGCATTTT
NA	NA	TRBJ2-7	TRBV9	CASSVVSDPREQYF	TGTGCCAGCAGCGTAGTATCGGACCCCCGCGAGCAGTACTTC
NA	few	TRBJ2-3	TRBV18	CASSPPSVDTQYF	TGTGCCAGCTCACCACCTAGCGTCGATACGCAGTATTTT
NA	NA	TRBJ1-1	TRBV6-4	CASSDEGGTEAFF	TGTGCCAGCAGTGATGAGGGGGGCACTGAAGCTTTCTTT
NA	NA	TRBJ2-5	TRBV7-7	CASSLGQGETQYF	TGTGCTAGCAGCTTAGGTCAGGGGGAGACCCAGTACTTC
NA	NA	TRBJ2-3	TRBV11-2	CASSLSSGDTQYF	TGTGCCAGCAGCTTGTCTAGTGGAGATACGCAGTATTTT
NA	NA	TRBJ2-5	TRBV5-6	CASSPGTQSERPQYF	TGTGCCAGCAGCCCCGGGACTCAATCCGAACGACCCCAGTACTTC
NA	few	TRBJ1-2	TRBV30	CAWSLGRAGGYTF	TGTGCCTGGAGTCTGGGCAGGGCAGGTGGCTACACCTTC
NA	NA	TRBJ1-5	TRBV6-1	CASSVSGHNQPQHF	TGTGCCAGCAGTGTGTCGGGGCACAATCAGCCCCAGCATTTT
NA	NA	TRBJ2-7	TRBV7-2	CASSSPHAGSYEQYF	TGTGCCAGCAGCTCCCCCCACGCCGGGTCCTACGAGCAGTACTTC
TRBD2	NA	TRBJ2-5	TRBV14	CASSYGGAETQYF	TGTGCCAGCAGCTACGGGGGGGCAGAGACCCAGTACTTC
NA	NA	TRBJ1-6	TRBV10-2	CASGGEPIRGGNNSPLHF	TGCGCCAGCGGGGGGGAGCCAATCCGGGGCGGAAATAATTCACCCCTCCACTTT
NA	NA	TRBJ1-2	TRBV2	CASSGDRFGVGYTF	TGTGCCAGCAGTGGAGACAGGTTCGGAGTTGGCTACACCTTC
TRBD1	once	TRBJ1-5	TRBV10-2	CASSERSGTGGNQPQHF	TGCGCCAGCAGTGAAAGATCCGGGACAGGTGGCAATCAGCCCCAGCATTTT
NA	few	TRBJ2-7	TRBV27	CASSFRGRGLPYEQYF	TGTGCCAGCAGTTTTAGGGGGAGAGGACTGCCCTACGAGCAGTACTTC
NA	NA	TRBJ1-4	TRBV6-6	CASRTEDLEKLFF	TGTGCCAGCCGGACGGAGGATCTTGAAAAACTGTTTTTT
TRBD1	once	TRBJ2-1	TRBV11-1	CASSVSGQGNNEQFF	TGTGCCAGCAGCGTGTCGGGACAGGGTAACAATGAGCAGTTCTTC
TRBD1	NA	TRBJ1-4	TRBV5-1	CASSMTGELAEKLFF	TGCGCCAGCAGCATGACAGGGGAGCTCGCGGAAAAACTGTTTTTT
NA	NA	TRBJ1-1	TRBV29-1	CSPHRETGVEAFF	TGCAGCCCCCACAGGGAAACGGGTGTTGAAGCTTTCTTT
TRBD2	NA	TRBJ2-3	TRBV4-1	CASSSRTSGTDTQYF	TGCGCCAGCAGCTCTAGGACTAGCGGGACAGATACGCAGTATTTT
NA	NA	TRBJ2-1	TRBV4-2	CASSQEGNEQFF	TGTGCCAGCAGCCAAGAAGGCAATGAGCAGTTCTTC
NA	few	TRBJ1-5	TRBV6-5	CASSYGQRAAQHF	TGTGCCAGCAGTTACGGACAGAGGGCCGCCCAGCATTTT
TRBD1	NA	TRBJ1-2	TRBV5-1	CASSPYRGPNGYTF	TGCGCCAGCAGCCCCTACAGGGGGCCAAATGGCTACACCTTC
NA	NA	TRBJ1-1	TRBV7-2	CASSTGVVGSEAFF	TGTGCCAGCTCAACGGGAGTTGTTGGGAGTGAAGCTTTCTTT
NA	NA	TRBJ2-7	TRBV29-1	CSALDSSSYEQYF	TGCAGCGCTTTGGACTCCAGCTCCTACGAGCAGTACTTC
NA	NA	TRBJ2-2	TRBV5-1	CASRTPPVDYWDTGELFF	TGCGCCAGCAGAACCCCCCCAGTCGATTATTGGGACACCGGGGAGCTGTTTTTT
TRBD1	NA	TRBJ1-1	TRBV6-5	CASSRDRENTEAFF	TGTGCCAGCAGCCGGGACAGGGAGAACACTGAAGCTTTCTTT
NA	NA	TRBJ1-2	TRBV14	CASSQARTPEGYTF	TGTGCCAGCAGCCAAGCCCGGACCCCCGAGGGCTACACCTTC